The present T cell receptor (beta chain) was sequenced within a study of cytomegalovirus exposure and HLA in healthy donors. The V end was cut by 5 bases, the J end by 2 bases, with 7 bases between. Germline V gene data show CDR1 as MNHEY and CDR2 as SMNVEV (reference sequence). The CDR3 consists of 13 residues. Of note for this clone: Other nucleotide sequences from this sample produce the same CDR3.

13 Jbeta primers and 60 Vbeta primers were used for the PCR. TCRdb keeps only in-frame clones here, not all; method: immunoSEQ multiplex PCR. Among 150,000 to 200,000 clones, roughly 80% were seen once, and the ten largest hold about 1.7%. The material sequenced was PBMCs. The chain employs TRBV27 and TRBJ1-5, with D unresolved. The sequence was obtained from a young woman in good health and CMV-seronegative. The CDR3, as DNA: TGTGCCAGCAGTCCCCTCGGCAATCAGCCCCAGCATTTT. This gives the protein CASSPLGNQPQHF.